This passage covers 12 T cell receptor beta chains from one sample sequenced in a study of a mutant IDH1 vaccine in newly diagnosed glioma. Here immunoSEQ multiplex PCR was the method, and the copy in TCRdb shows in-frame clones only, minus some. The table includes roughly 62,000 clones, roughly four fifths detected once. No antigen has been assigned to these receptors. Specified time point: week 5, during vaccination. The content of each vaccine dose was 300 ug of mutant IDH1 20-mer peptide, and topical imiquimod accompanied it. This sample comprised PBMCs, obtained from a glioma patient whose treatment included an IDH1 peptide vaccine. Receptors originate from a woman between 45 and 65 years old with glioma.

The chain recombines TRBV10-3 with TRBJ2-6, with D uncertain. Trimming shortened V by 3 bases and J by 0 bases, and 6 bases separated the two germline ends. Germline CDR1 reads ENHRY; CDR2 reads SYGVKD. The length of the CDR3 is 15 residues. The CDR3 coding sequence is TGTGCCATCAGTGATAAGGGCTCTGGGGCCAACGTCCTGACTTTC. It specifies CAISDKGSGANVLTF.

This chain joins TRBV2 and TRBJ1-3; no reliable D call. Deletions cut 5 bases from V and 4 bases from J, with 18 bases between. Germline lookup yields CDR1 SNHLY and CDR2 FYNNEI. The CDR3 sequence is 16 residues long. DNA of the CDR3: TGTGCCAGCAGTTCACGAACGAGCCCGTCGGGAAACACCATATATTTT. Protein: CASSSRTSPSGNTIYF.

The chain employs TRBV5-1 and TRBJ2-7; D gene uncertain. The CDR3 spans 13 residues. Trimming removed 4 bases at V and 7 bases at J, with 15 bases between. Germline V gene sequence: CDR1 SGHRS, CDR2 YFSETQ. The CDR3 protein is CASSPSFDGEQYF. The CDR3 DNA follows: TGCGCCAGCAGCCCTAGTTTTGATGGGGAGCAGTACTTC.

V usage is TRBV5-4 and J usage is TRBJ2-2; D is perhaps TRBD2 (5 bases). Trimming shortened V by 0 bases and J by 4 bases, and 13 bases separated the two germline ends. This CDR3 comprises 16 residues. Per the germline V gene, CDR1 is SGHNT and CDR2 is YYREEE (reference sequence). The CDR3 nucleotides read TGTGCCAGCAGCTTGGTGAGCCGGGGTGGCACCGGGGAGCTGTTTTTT. It is translated as CASSLVSRGGTGELFF.

This clone was picked up one time. The chain uses TRBV20-1 and TRBJ2-2, with D possibly TRBD1 on 6 matching bases. V lost 6 bases, J lost 5 bases, and 7 bases lay in between. This CDR3 has 11 amino acids. Germline V gene lookup returns CDR1 DFQATT and CDR2 SNEGSKA (reference sequence). This chain's CDR3 is CSAQGTGELFF. As DNA, the CDR3 is TGCAGTGCCCAGGGGACCGGGGAGCTGTTTTTT.

This clone has just a few counts. CDR3 bases: TGTGCCAGCAGCCCCTGGGGGAATTCGGGCTATGGCTACACCTTC. Protein sequence: CASSPWGNSGYGYTF. The rearrangement links TRBV7-2 to TRBJ1-2, with D perhaps matching TRBD1 (5 bases). The CDR3 loop spans 15 amino acids. CDR1 SGHTA and CDR2 FQGNSA come from the germline V gene. The V end was cut by 5 bases, the J end by 4 bases, with 17 bases between.

The chain joins TRBV5-1 to TRBJ1-5; 7 bases are a match to TRBD1. The CDR3 covers 16 residues. From germline, CDR1 is SGHRS and CDR2 YFSETQ. V shed 4 bases, J shed 0 bases, and the junction held 7 bases outside the gene matches. This chain's CDR3 is CASSETGLGSNQPQHF. The CDR3 bases are TGCGCCAGCAGCGAGACAGGGTTGGGTAGCAATCAGCCCCAGCATTTT.

The chain links TRBV4-3 to TRBJ2-5; no clear D gene. CDR1 LGHNA and CDR2 YSLEER come from the germline V gene. Trimming took 0 bases from V and 1 from J, leaving 9 bases between them. The CDR3 has 15 amino acids. The DNA of the CDR3 is TGCGCCAGCAGCCAAGAAGCCCGTTTCCAAGAGACCCAGTACTTC. As protein: CASSQEARFQETQYF.

This chain connects TRBV30 to TRBJ2-1, with 12 nucleotides matching TRBD2. With V trimmed by 3 bases and J by 10 bases, 19 bases remained unmatched. The CDR3 extends over 18 amino acids. Germline V gene lookup returns CDR1 GTSNPN and CDR2 SVGIG (reference sequence). The CDR3 loop is CAWSAPIPTSGGPWEQFF. As DNA, the CDR3 is TGTGCCTGGAGCGCCCCTATCCCAACTAGCGGGGGGCCGTGGGAGCAGTTCTTC.

The V gene is TRBV9, the J gene TRBJ2-2; no clear D. The CDR3 is 14 residues long. V was trimmed by 2 bases and J by 8 bases, leaving 13 bases between them. Germline CDR1 SGDLS, CDR2 YYNGEE. Written as DNA, the CDR3 is TGTGCCAGCAGCGTCCTTCCTGAGAAGGGGGAGCTGTTTTTT. Its translation is CASSVLPEKGELFF.

The genes are TRBV7-8 and TRBJ2-7; tentative D call: TRBD1 (5 bases). Deletions cut 1 base from V and 1 base from J, with 8 bases between. CDR3 size: 14 residues. Germline V gene lookup returns CDR1 SGHVS and CDR2 FQNEAQ. The CDR3 spells CASSLVQESYEQYF. CDR3 in DNA: TGTGCCAGCAGCTTAGTACAGGAGTCCTACGAGCAGTACTTC.

The rearrangement uses TRBV30 and TRBJ1-3; the D is unclear. The V gene's germline CDR1 is GTSNPN and CDR2 SVGIG (reference sequence). The CDR3 consists of 14 residues. V lost 0 bases and J lost 3, with 9 bases in between. Here the CDR3 reads CAWSVRGDGNTIYF. DNA of the CDR3: TGTGCCTGGAGTGTACGTGGTGATGGAAACACCATATATTTT. The full variable domain, its missing parts supplied by reference TRBV30 and TRBJ1-3, is SQTIHQWPATLVQPVGSPLSLECTVEGTSNPNLYWYRQAAGRGLQLLFYSVGIGQISSEVPQNLSASRPQDRQFILSSKKLLLSDSGFYLCAWSVRGDGNTIYFGEGSWLTVV.